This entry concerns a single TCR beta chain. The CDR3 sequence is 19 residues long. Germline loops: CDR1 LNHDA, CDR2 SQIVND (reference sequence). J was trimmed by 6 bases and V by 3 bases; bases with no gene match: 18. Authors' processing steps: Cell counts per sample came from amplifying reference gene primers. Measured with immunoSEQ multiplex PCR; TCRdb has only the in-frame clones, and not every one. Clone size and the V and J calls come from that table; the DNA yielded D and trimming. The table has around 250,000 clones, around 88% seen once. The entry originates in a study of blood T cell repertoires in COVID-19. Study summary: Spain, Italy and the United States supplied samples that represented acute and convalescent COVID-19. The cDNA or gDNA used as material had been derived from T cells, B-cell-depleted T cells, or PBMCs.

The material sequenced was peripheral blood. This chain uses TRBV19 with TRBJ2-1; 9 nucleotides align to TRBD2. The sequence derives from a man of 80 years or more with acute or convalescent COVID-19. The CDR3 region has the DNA TGTGCCAGTAGTATGATAACAGCGGGGGGAATTAAATTGGCCAATGAGCAGTTCTTC. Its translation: CASSMITAGGIKLANEQFF.